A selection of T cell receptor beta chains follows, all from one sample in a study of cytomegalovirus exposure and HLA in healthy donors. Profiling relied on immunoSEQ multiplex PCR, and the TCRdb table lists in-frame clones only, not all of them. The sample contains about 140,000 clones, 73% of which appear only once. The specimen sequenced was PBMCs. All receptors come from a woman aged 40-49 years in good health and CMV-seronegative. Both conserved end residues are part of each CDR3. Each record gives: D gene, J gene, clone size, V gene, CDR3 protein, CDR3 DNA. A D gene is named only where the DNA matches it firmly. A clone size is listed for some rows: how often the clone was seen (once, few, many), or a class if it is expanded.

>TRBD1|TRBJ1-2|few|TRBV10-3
CAISFETGGSRDGYTF
TGTGCCATCAGTTTCGAGACAGGGGGAAGTCGGGATGGCTACACCTTC
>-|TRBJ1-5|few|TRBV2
CASSAGLGGPQHF
TGTGCCAGCAGTGCCGGACTCGGAGGGCCCCAGCATTTT
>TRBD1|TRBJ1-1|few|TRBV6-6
CASRTHRGLGNTEAFF
TGTGCCAGCAGAACACACAGGGGGTTGGGGAACACTGAAGCTTTCTTT
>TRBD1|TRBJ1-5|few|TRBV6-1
CASTVQGAGLQPQHF
TGTGCCAGCACCGTACAGGGGGCCGGACTTCAGCCCCAGCATTTT
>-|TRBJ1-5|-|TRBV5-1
CASSPDKLDQPQHF
TGCGCCAGCAGCCCGGACAAGTTGGATCAGCCCCAGCATTTT
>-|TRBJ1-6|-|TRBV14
CASSPLSQDSPLHF
TGTGCCAGCAGCCCCCTTTCTCAGGATTCACCCCTCCACTTT
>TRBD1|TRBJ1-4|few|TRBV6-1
CASSEGLYRGNEKLFF
TGTGCCAGCAGTGAAGGACTTTACAGGGGGAATGAAAAACTGTTTTTT
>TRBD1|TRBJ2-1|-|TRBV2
CASSVQGYYEQFF
TGTGCCAGCAGTGTACAGGGGTATTATGAGCAGTTCTTC
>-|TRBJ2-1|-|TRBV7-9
CASSLMRLGWEQFF
TGTGCCAGCAGCTTAATGAGACTAGGGTGGGAGCAGTTCTTC
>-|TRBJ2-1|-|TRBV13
CASSLVYLGAGDEGEAYNEQFF
TGTGCCAGCAGCTTAGTCTATCTTGGCGCTGGGGACGAGGGGGAAGCCTACAATGAGCAGTTCTTC
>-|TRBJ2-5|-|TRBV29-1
CSVGEVTQYF
TGCAGCGTTGGGGAGGTGACCCAGTACTTC
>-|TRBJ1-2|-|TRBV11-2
CASSELQGLYGYTF
TGTGCCAGCAGCGAGCTTCAGGGGCTCTATGGCTACACCTTC
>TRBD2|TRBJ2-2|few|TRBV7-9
CASKGLADTGELFF
TGTGCCAGCAAGGGACTAGCGGACACCGGGGAGCTGTTTTTT
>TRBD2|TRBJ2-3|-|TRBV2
CASSERSGGFTDTQYF
TGTGCCAGCAGTGAAAGGAGCGGGGGGTTCACAGATACGCAGTATTTT
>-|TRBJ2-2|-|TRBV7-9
CSSSAPGDPNTGELFF
TGTTCCAGCAGCGCCCCAGGGGATCCGAACACCGGGGAGCTGTTTTTT
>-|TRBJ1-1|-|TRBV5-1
CASSLGEQAEAFF
TGCGCCAGCAGCTTGGGTGAGCAGGCTGAAGCTTTCTTT
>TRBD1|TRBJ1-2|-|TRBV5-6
CASSPWDRHNYGYTF
TGTGCCAGCAGCCCCTGGGACAGACATAACTATGGCTACACCTTC
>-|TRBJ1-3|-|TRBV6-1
CASSERQGNTIYF
TGTGCCAGCAGTGAACGTCAGGGAAACACCATATATTTT
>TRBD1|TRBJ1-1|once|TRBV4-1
CASSPPGTGRTEAFF
TGCGCCAGCAGCCCTCCAGGGACAGGGAGGACTGAAGCTTTCTTT
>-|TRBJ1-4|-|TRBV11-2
CASSLGGANEKLFF
TGTGCCAGCAGCTTAGGGGGAGCTAATGAAAAACTGTTTTTT
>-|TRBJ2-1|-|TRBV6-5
CASSYLAGQGDNEQFF
TGTGCCAGCAGTTACTTAGCGGGACAGGGTGACAATGAGCAGTTCTTC
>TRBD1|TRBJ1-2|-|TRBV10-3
CAIRPGTGVTYGYTF
TGTGCCATCAGACCGGGGACAGGGGTTACCTATGGCTACACCTTC
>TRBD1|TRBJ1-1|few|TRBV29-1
CSGRYDRGTEAFF
TGCAGCGGAAGATACGACAGGGGGACTGAAGCTTTCTTT
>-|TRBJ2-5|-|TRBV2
CASSQDSKETQYF
TGTGCCAGCAGTCAAGACTCAAAAGAGACCCAGTACTTC
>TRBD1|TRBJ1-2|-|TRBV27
CASSSPETGNYGYTF
TGTGCCAGCAGTTCCCCAGAGACAGGGAACTATGGCTACACCTTC